These T cell receptor beta chains were read from a single sample in a study of T cells in Graves' hyperthyroidism and ophthalmopathy. One entry per CDR3 protein, called by TCRdb with MiXCR from the multiplex PCR reads. The sample records almost 600,000 distinct CDR3 sequences, more than 11% being singletons. What was sequenced was blood. All receptors come from a woman in her 30s with Graves' hyperthyroidism that later progressed to Graves' ophthalmopathy. Both conserved end residues are part of each CDR3. The D gene is left open where the match is weak. Rows give clone size only sometimes, using once, few, many, or a class for an expanded clone.

v_call	d_call	j_call	clone_size	cdr3_nt	cdr3_aa
TRBV28	NA	TRBJ2-3	many	TGTGCCAGCCCTCCCCCAGGTGGCACAGATACGCAGTATTTT	CASPPPGGTDTQYF
TRBV3-1	NA	TRBJ2-7	NA	TGTGCCAGCAGCCAAGAAGGGACCCACGAGCAGTACTTC	CASSQEGTHEQYF
TRBV29-1	NA	TRBJ1-2	NA	TGCAGCGTTGACCCCGTGGGCGGCTACACCTTC	CSVDPVGGYTF
TRBV20-1	TRBD2	TRBJ2-7	many	TGCAGTGCTAGGAGCGAACTAGCGGGAGATTCCTACGAGCAGTACTTC	CSARSELAGDSYEQYF
TRBV6-1	NA	TRBJ2-1	many	TGTGCCAGCAGTCAGGGGCCAGTCTACAATGAGCAGTTCTTC	CASSQGPVYNEQFF
TRBV27	NA	TRBJ2-7	many	TGTGCCAGCAGTTTATCCGGGGAAGGATACGAGCAGTACTTC	CASSLSGEGYEQYF
TRBV7-7	NA	TRBJ2-5	NA	TGTCCTAGCAGCTTAGAGTTTCCGGGGGAGACCCAGTACTTC	CPSSLEFPGETQYF
TRBV7-2	NA	TRBJ2-7	many	TGTGCCAGCAGCTTAGTAGGAGGGCCAAGTCGCGAGCAGTACTTC	CASSLVGGPSREQYF
TRBV27	TRBD2	TRBJ2-3	NA	TGTGCCACCAGAAGCGGGACTAGCGGTCCAACAGATACGCAGTATTTT	CATRSGTSGPTDTQYF
TRBV2	NA	TRBJ2-3	many	TGTGCCAGCAGTGGACACAAAGTAGCCACTCCAGACACAGATACGCAGTATTTT	CASSGHKVATPDTDTQYF
TRBV29-1	NA	TRBJ2-5	NA	TGCAGCGTCCATCTCGCGATACAAGAGACCCAGTACTTC	CSVHLAIQETQYF
TRBV6-2/TRBV6-3	TRBD2	TRBJ2-5	few	TGTGCCAGCAGTTATAGCGGGGTGGAGACCCAGTACTTC	CASSYSGVETQYF
TRBV5-1	NA	TRBJ2-1	many	TGCGCCAGCAGCTTGTCCGGGGCCGAATACAATGAGCAGTTCTTC	CASSLSGAEYNEQFF
TRBV12-3/TRBV12-4	NA	TRBJ1-4	many	TGTGCCAGCAGCCCCGACAGCACTGGGGGAAAACTGTTTTTT	CASSPDSTGGKLFF
TRBV6-2/TRBV6-3	TRBD1	TRBJ2-2	many	TGTGCCAGCAGTTACCCGGGACAGGGCTACACCGGGGAGCTGTTTTTT	CASSYPGQGYTGELFF
TRBV24-1	NA	TRBJ2-3	NA	TGTGCCACCAGTGATTTTTACGGGAGATCAACAGATACGCAGTATTTT	CATSDFYGRSTDTQYF
TRBV19	TRBD1	TRBJ2-1	many	TGTGCCAGTAGTATAGGGGACAGCTTCAATGAGCAGTTCTTC	CASSIGDSFNEQFF
TRBV12-3/TRBV12-4	NA	TRBJ1-1	many	TGTGCCAGCATCCTAGGACAGTTAAGCTACACTGAAGCTTTCTTT	CASILGQLSYTEAFF
TRBV7-2	NA	TRBJ2-1	many	TGTGCCAGCAGCCAGGCCCTGGCGGCTCTCTCCTACAATGAGCAGTTCTTC	CASSQALAALSYNEQFF
TRBV20-1	TRBD2	TRBJ2-1	many	TGCAGTGCTAGGAGTGTACTAGCGGGAGGAGGTTTTAATGAGCAGTTCTTC	CSARSVLAGGGFNEQFF
TRBV20-1	NA	TRBJ2-7	many	TGCAGTGCTACTCGGACAACCCGCGACGAGCAGTACTTC	CSATRTTRDEQYF
TRBV6-2/TRBV6-3	NA	TRBJ2-1	few	TGTGCCAGCAGTTACCTGGTTGGATCCGGGTATGTCGATGAGCAGTTCTTC	CASSYLVGSGYVDEQFF
TRBV7-9	TRBD1	TRBJ1-1	NA	TGTGCCAGCAGCTTAGCCGGGACAGGGGCGGCTTTCTTT	CASSLAGTGAAFF
TRBV15	TRBD1	TRBJ2-5	NA	TGTGCCACCAGCAGAGATTCTGCAGGGGGACAAGAGACCCAGTACTTC	CATSRDSAGGQETQYF
TRBV30	TRBD1	TRBJ1-1	NA	TGTGCCCCGGACAGGGGGGCGAGCACTGAAGCTTTCTTT	CAPDRGASTEAFF
TRBV11-2	TRBD2	TRBJ2-1	many	TGTGCCAGCAGTTTAGGGAGACTAGCGGGAATCAATGAGCAGTTCTTC	CASSLGRLAGINEQFF
TRBV2	NA	TRBJ1-1	many	TGTGCCAGCAGTGAGGTACAGGAGGGGGCTGAAGCTTTCTTT	CASSEVQEGAEAFF